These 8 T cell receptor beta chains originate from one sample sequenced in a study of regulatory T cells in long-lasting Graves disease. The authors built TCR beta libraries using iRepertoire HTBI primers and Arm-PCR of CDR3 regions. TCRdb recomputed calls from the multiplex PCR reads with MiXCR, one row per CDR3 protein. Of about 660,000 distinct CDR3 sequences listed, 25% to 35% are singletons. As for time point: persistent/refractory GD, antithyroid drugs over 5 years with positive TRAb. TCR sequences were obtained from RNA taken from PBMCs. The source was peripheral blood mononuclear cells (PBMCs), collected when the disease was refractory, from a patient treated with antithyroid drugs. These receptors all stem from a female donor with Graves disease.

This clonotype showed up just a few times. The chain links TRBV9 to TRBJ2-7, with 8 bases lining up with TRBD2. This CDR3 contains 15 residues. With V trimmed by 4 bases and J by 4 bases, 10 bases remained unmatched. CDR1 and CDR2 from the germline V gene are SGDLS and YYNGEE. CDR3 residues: CASSNRDGRGYEQYF. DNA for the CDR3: TGTGCCAGCAGCAACCGGGACGGGAGGGGTTACGAGCAGTACTTC.

CDR3 sequence: CASSYWDRAHSEQFF. In DNA form, the CDR3 reads TGTGCCAGCAGTTACTGGGACAGGGCCCACTCTGAGCAGTTCTTC. This rearrangement joins TRBV6-2 or TRBV6-3 to TRBJ2-1; 9 positions match TRBD1. The V gene's germline CDR1 is MNHEY and CDR2 SVGEGT. CDR3 length: 15 amino acids. The V segment lost 1 base and the J segment 9 bases; nucleotides outside the gene matches: 7.

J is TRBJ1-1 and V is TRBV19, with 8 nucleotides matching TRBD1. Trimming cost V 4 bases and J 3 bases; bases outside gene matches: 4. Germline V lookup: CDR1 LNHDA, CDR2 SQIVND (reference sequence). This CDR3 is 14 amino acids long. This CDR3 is CASSTLTGDTEAFF. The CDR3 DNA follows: TGTGCCAGTAGTACCCTGACAGGGGACACTGAAGCTTTCTTT. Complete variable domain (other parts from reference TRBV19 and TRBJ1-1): DGGITQSPKYLFRKEGQNVTLSCEQNLNHDAMYWYRQDPGQGLRLIYYSQIVNDFQKGDIAEGYSVSREKKESFPLTVTSAQKNPTAFYLCASSTLTGDTEAFFGQGTRLTVV.

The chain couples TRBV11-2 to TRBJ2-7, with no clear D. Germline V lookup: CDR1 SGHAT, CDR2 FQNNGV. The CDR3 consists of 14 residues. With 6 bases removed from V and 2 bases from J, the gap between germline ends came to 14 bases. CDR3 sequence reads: CASSSHQTAYEQYF. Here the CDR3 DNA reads TGTGCCAGCAGTTCCCACCAGACGGCCTACGAGCAGTACTTC.

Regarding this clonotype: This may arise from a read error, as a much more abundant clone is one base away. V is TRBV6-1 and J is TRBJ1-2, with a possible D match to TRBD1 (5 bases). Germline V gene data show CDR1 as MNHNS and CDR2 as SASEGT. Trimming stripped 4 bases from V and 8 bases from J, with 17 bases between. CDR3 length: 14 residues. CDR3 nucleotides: TGTGCCAGCAGTGGATCAGGGCCGCGGGAAGGCTACACCTTC. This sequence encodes CASSGSGPREGYTF.

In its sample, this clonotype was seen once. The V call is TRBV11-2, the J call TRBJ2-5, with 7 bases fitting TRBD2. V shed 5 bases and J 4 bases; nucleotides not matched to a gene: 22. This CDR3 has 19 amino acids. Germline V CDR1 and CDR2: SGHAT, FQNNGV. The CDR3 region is CASSPARIGGGSRLETQYF. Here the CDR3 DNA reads TGTGCCAGCAGCCCAGCCAGGATCGGCGGCGGGAGTCGTCTAGAGACCCAGTACTTC.

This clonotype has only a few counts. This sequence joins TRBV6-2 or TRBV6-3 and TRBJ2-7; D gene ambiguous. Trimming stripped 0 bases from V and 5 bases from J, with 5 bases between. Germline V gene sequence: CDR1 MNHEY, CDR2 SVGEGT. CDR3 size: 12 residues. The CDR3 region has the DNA TGTGCCAGCAGTTACTCGATCGACGAGCAGTACTTC. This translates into CASSYSIDEQYF.

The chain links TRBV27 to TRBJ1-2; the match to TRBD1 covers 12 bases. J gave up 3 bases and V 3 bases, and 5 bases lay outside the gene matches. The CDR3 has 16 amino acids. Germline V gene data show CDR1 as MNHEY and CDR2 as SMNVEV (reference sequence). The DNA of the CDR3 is TGTGCCAGCAGTTTCGCCGGGACAGGGGGCTACTATGGCTACACCTTC. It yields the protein CASSFAGTGGYYGYTF.